Listed here are 27 T cell receptor beta chains from one sample, sequenced in a study of T cell responses to AZD1222 COVID-19 vaccine. Assay used: immunoSEQ multiplex PCR; TCRdb lists only in-frame clones, some missing. The sample includes 75,000 to 90,000 clones, 80% to 90% of them seen just once. The source material was peripheral blood, sampled 28 days after the second AZD1222 dose. Receptors originate from an adult who received the AZD1222 COVID-19 vaccine.

The rearrangement links TRBV5-6 to TRBJ1-5; D is undetermined. Looked up from germline, CDR1 is SGHDT and CDR2 is YYEEEE. This CDR3 has 15 residues. V lost 4 bases and J 7 bases, leaving 18 bases between the germline ends. The CDR3 spells CASSIGSGKGQPQHF. The CDR3 nucleotides read TGTGCCAGCAGCATCGGCTCGGGAAAGGGCCAGCCCCAGCATTTT.

The V gene is TRBV4-2, the J gene TRBJ2-1, with 12 bases that match TRBD2. The germline gives CDR1 LGHNA, CDR2 YNFKEQ. The CDR3 is made up of 20 amino acids. V shed 0 bases and J 0 bases; nucleotides not matched to a gene: 9. CDR3 amino acids: CASSQDLLAGGVYSYNEQFF. Here the CDR3 DNA reads TGTGCCAGCAGCCAAGACCTACTAGCGGGGGGAGTTTACTCCTACAATGAGCAGTTCTTC.

The J gene is TRBJ2-3, the V gene TRBV30; D gene unclear. The CDR3 has 12 residues. The germline V gene has CDR1 GTSNPN and CDR2 SVGIG (reference sequence). V lost 0 bases and J lost 6, with 7 bases in between. This CDR3 is CAWSVGPDTQYF. Here the CDR3 DNA reads TGTGCCTGGAGTGTAGGCCCGGATACGCAGTATTTT.

The chain combines TRBV10-3 with TRBJ2-1; 11 nucleotides agree with TRBD2. Germline CDR1 ENHRY, CDR2 SYGVKD. The CDR3 loop spans 15 amino acids. V shed 3 bases, J shed 7 bases, and the junction held 5 bases outside the gene matches. The CDR3 loop is CAISDTSGSSNEQFF. CDR3 sequence (DNA): TGTGCCATCAGTGATACTAGCGGGAGTAGTAATGAGCAGTTCTTC.

The chain employs TRBV5-1 and TRBJ2-1, with 7 nucleotides matching TRBD1. CDR1 SGHRS and CDR2 YFSETQ come from the germline V gene. The CDR3 extends over 16 amino acids. V trimming: 4 bases; J trimming: 3 bases; junction bases outside the gene matches: 10. CDR3 sequence reads: CASSIEPGQFYNEQFF. In DNA, the CDR3 is TGCGCCAGCAGCATCGAACCGGGACAGTTCTACAATGAGCAGTTCTTC.

The chain recombines TRBV24-1 with TRBJ2-1; 8 bases fit TRBD1. The CDR3 is 16 residues long. Germline V gives CDR1 KGHDR, CDR2 SFDVKD. Trimming cost V 5 bases and J 4 bases; bases outside gene matches: 9. CDR3 amino acids: CATSAPQGAGYNEQFF. The CDR3, as DNA: TGTGCCACCAGTGCCCCCCAGGGGGCGGGTTACAATGAGCAGTTCTTC.

The chain employs TRBV5-4 and TRBJ2-5, with D perhaps TRBD2 (6 bases). This CDR3 contains 13 residues. Germline-derived CDR1 and CDR2 are SGHNT and YYREEE (reference sequence). V gave up 5 bases and J gave up 2 bases, with 10 bases separating them. The CDR3, as DNA: TGTGCCAGCAGACCGGGGGAGCAAGAGACCCAGTACTTC. Translating gives CASRPGEQETQYF.

This chain connects TRBV18 to TRBJ1-2; 12 positions match TRBD1. J was trimmed by 4 bases and V by 1 base; bases with no gene match: 7. The CDR3 has 17 residues. The germline CDR1 and CDR2 sequences are KGHSH and LQKENI. The CDR3 loop reads CASSPRGQGAFSYGYTF. The CDR3 DNA follows: TGTGCCAGCTCACCACGGGGACAGGGGGCTTTTTCCTATGGCTACACCTTC.

This clone was observed a handful of times. This rearrangement joins TRBV9 to TRBJ1-1, with D unclear. CDR3 length: 13 residues. The V gene lost 4 bases and the J gene lost 0 bases, with 7 bases spanning the gap. Germline V gene sequence: CDR1 SGDLS, CDR2 YYNGEE. The DNA for the CDR3 is TGTGCCAGCAGCTCATATTTGAACACTGAAGCTTTCTTT. This gives the protein CASSSYLNTEAFF.

This clone was detected once. The V and J genes are TRBV4-1 and TRBJ2-3; TRBD2 matches 11 bases. This CDR3 spans 16 amino acids. Germline V gene sequence: CDR1 MGHRA, CDR2 YSYEKL. Losses at the gene ends were 4 bases for V and 7 bases for J; bases not matched to a gene: 10. The CDR3 nucleotides are TGCGCCAGCAGCCTTAGCGGGAGGGCAGCCCTCCATACGCAGTATTTT. This encodes CASSLSGRAALHTQYF.

J is TRBJ1-1 and V is TRBV12-3 or TRBV12-4, with no clear D. The CDR3 runs to 13 residues. V dropped 6 bases and J dropped 6 bases, with 14 bases sitting between them. CDR3 protein: CASSPGVTAEAFF. The CDR3 nucleotides are TGTGCCAGCAGCCCTGGGGTAACGGCTGAAGCTTTCTTT.

The table lists this clone with a few counts. V is TRBV5-1 and J is TRBJ2-3; D possibly corresponds to TRBD2 (5 bases). V was cut by 4 bases and J by 0 bases, with 9 bases left in between. CDR1 and CDR2 (germline): SGHRS, YFSETQ. The CDR3 spans 14 residues. The CDR3 DNA sequence: TGCGCCAGCAGCCCGGGGATTAGCACAGATACGCAGTATTTT. Its protein product is CASSPGISTDTQYF.

The chain couples TRBV19 to TRBJ2-7, with D perhaps matching TRBD2 (6 bases). Trimming removed 5 bases from V and 2 bases from J, with 19 bases in between. The CDR3 has 16 residues. In germline, CDR1 is LNHDA, CDR2 SQIVND (reference sequence). The CDR3 nucleotides read TGTGCCAGTAGTCCTCTTGTAGCGGTAACACCCTACGAGCAGTACTTC. Translated: CASSPLVAVTPYEQYF. Using reference TRBV19 and TRBJ2-7 for the parts outside the CDR3, the full variable domain is DGGITQSPKYLFRKEGQNVTLSCEQNLNHDAMYWYRQDPGQGLRLIYYSQIVNDFQKGDIAEGYSVSREKKESFPLTVTSAQKNPTAFYLCASSPLVAVTPYEQYFGPGTRLTVT.

This chain joins TRBV7-9 and TRBJ1-1; a possible D gene is TRBD1 (6 bases). Germline V CDR1 and CDR2: SEHNR, FQNEAQ (reference sequence). The length of the CDR3 is 12 residues. Trimming removed 4 bases from V and 10 bases from J, with 13 bases in between. CDR3 protein: CASSSYQGRAFF. The CDR3 bases are TGTGCCAGCAGCTCCTACCAGGGGAGAGCTTTCTTT. The full variable domain, completed using reference TRBV7-9 and TRBJ1-1, is DTGVSQNPRHKITKRGQNVTFRCDPISEHNRLYWYRQTLGQGPEFLTYFQNEAQLEKSRLLSDRFSAERPKGSFSTLEIQRTEQGDSAMYLCASSSYQGRAFFGQGTRLTVV.

The V call is TRBV29-1, the J call TRBJ2-4; TRBD1 is a possible D gene (6 bases). The ends were cut back, 4 bases at V and 8 bases at J, with 12 bases in the middle. This CDR3 comprises 12 residues. Germline lookup yields CDR1 SQVTM and CDR2 ANQGSEA. In DNA, the CDR3 is TGCAGCGTTGGGGCGGCAGGGGACATTCAGTACTTC. This gives the protein CSVGAAGDIQYF.

This chain links TRBV7-9 with TRBJ2-4; 8 bases fit TRBD1. CDR3 size: 16 residues. The germline V gene encodes CDR1 SEHNR and CDR2 FQNEAQ (reference sequence). Trimming took 4 bases from V and 9 from J; bases not matched to a gene: 14. This CDR3 reads CASSSVLSGTGPIQYF. The DNA for the CDR3 is TGTGCCAGCAGCTCTGTGCTCTCCGGGACAGGACCCATTCAGTACTTC.

This clone showed up just a few times. The rearrangement links TRBV9 to TRBJ2-1; 9 nucleotides align to TRBD2. The CDR3 runs to 13 residues. Losses at the gene ends were 3 bases for V and 5 bases for J; bases not matched to a gene: 0. Germline values: CDR1 SGDLS, CDR2 YYNGEE. This CDR3 is CASSGLADNEQFF. CDR3 in DNA: TGTGCCAGCAGCGGACTAGCGGACAATGAGCAGTTCTTC.

The rearrangement joins TRBV5-1 to TRBJ1-1; the match to TRBD1 covers 7 bases. The length of the CDR3 is 13 residues. CDR1 SGHRS and CDR2 YFSETQ come from the germline V gene. The V and J ends lost 2 bases and 3 bases, in that order; junction bases with no gene match: 1. The CDR3: CASSLDRDTEAFF. The CDR3 DNA is TGCGCCAGCAGCTTAGACAGGGACACTGAAGCTTTCTTT.

This chain uses TRBV7-2 with TRBJ1-3; D gene uncertain. V lost 1 base and J lost 0, with 10 bases in between. The germline V gene has CDR1 SGHTA and CDR2 FQGNSA. The length of the CDR3 is 16 residues. The CDR3 region is CASSLVHSVSGNTIYF. DNA for the CDR3: TGTGCCAGCAGCTTAGTACACTCGGTCTCTGGAAACACCATATATTTT.

V is TRBV19 and J is TRBJ2-5, with 7 bases lining up with TRBD1. This CDR3 region has 16 residues. The germline CDR1 and CDR2 sequences are LNHDA and SQIVND (reference sequence). Trimming cost V 5 bases and J 4 bases; bases outside gene matches: 13. This CDR3 is CASSHPRQGTGETQYF. In nucleotides, the CDR3 is TGTGCCAGTAGTCACCCCCGACAGGGAACCGGAGAGACCCAGTACTTC. The complete variable domain, with remaining parts taken from reference TRBV19 and TRBJ2-5, reads DGGITQSPKYLFRKEGQNVTLSCEQNLNHDAMYWYRQDPGQGLRLIYYSQIVNDFQKGDIAEGYSVSREKKESFPLTVTSAQKNPTAFYLCASSHPRQGTGETQYFGPGTRLLVL.

V gene TRBV11-2 combines with J gene TRBJ2-7, with TRBD1 matching over 8 bases. Germline CDR1 SGHAT, CDR2 FQNNGV. This CDR3 spans 14 amino acids. V dropped 5 bases and J dropped 0; count of bases not matched to a gene: 3. As DNA, the CDR3 is TGTGCCAGCAGCCGGGACAGGAGCTCCTACGAGCAGTACTTC. Translation: CASSRDRSSYEQYF.

This clone was seen only once. The rearrangement uses TRBV12-3 or TRBV12-4 and TRBJ1-2, with unresolved D. Deletions cut 7 bases from V and 3 bases from J, with 12 bases between. CDR3 size: 13 residues. This CDR3 reads CASTSRGDYGYTF. The DNA for the CDR3 is TGTGCCAGCACCTCTCGGGGTGACTATGGCTACACCTTC.

J is TRBJ1-5 and V is TRBV28; no clear D gene. With 3 bases removed from V and 4 bases from J, the gap between germline ends came to 4 bases. The V gene's germline CDR1 is MDHEN and CDR2 SYDVKM. The CDR3 runs to 12 residues. CDR3 bases: TGTGCCAGCAGTTTCGGGAATCAGCCCCAGCATTTT. As protein: CASSFGNQPQHF.

The chain carries TRBV19 and TRBJ2-7; 7 bases are shared with TRBD2. CDR3 size: 15 residues. The germline V gene encodes CDR1 LNHDA and CDR2 SQIVND (reference sequence). Trimming took 3 bases from V and 2 from J; bases not matched to a gene: 7. CDR3 sequence reads: CASSISPSGPYEQYF. The CDR3 DNA sequence: TGTGCCAGTAGTATTAGCCCTAGCGGTCCCTACGAGCAGTACTTC.

The chain combines TRBV28 with TRBJ1-2, with D perhaps matching TRBD1 (5 bases). The V end was cut by 3 bases, the J end by 4 bases, with 9 bases between. CDR3 length: 13 residues. Per germline, CDR1 MDHEN and CDR2 SYDVKM. The CDR3 here is CASSLMDTYGYTF. CDR3 in DNA: TGTGCCAGCAGTTTGATGGACACCTATGGCTACACCTTC.

This clone was picked up many times. The DNA for the CDR3 is TGTGCCAGCAGCCAGGACAGGGGATTGGGCTACACCTTC. The encoded protein is CASSQDRGLGYTF. V gene TRBV14 combines with J gene TRBJ1-2; 9 nucleotides match TRBD1. J was trimmed by 8 bases and V by 3 bases; bases with no gene match: 4. This CDR3 region has 13 residues. The germline V gene has CDR1 SGHDN and CDR2 FVKESK. The variable domain in full, completed from reference TRBV14 and TRBJ1-2, reads EAGVTQFPSHSVIEKGQTVTLRCDPISGHDNLYWYRRVMGKEIKFLLHFVKESKQDESGMPNNRFLAERTGGTYSTLKVQPAELEDSGVYFCASSQDRGLGYTFGSGTRLTVV.

V gene TRBV5-1 combines with J gene TRBJ2-1; D possibly matches TRBD1 or TRBD2 (6 bases each). The V end lost 6 bases, the J end lost 7 bases, and 20 bases lay between the germline ends. Germline values: CDR1 SGHRS, CDR2 YFSETQ. CDR3 length: 15 residues. CDR3 amino acids: CASNPGWGAGNEQFF. Here the CDR3 DNA reads TGCGCCAGCAATCCCGGTTGGGGGGCTGGTAATGAGCAGTTCTTC. Full variable domain (remainder filled in from reference TRBV5-1 and TRBJ2-1): KAGVTQTPRYLIKTRGQQVTLSCSPISGHRSVSWYQQTPGQGLQFLFEYFSETQRNKGNFPGRFSGRQFSNSRSEMNVSTLELGDSALYLCASNPGWGAGNEQFFGPGTRLTVL.